This T cell receptor (beta chain) was captured in a study of T cells in Graves' hyperthyroidism and ophthalmopathy. This clonotype was found a few times. Regions amplified from RNA transcripts were the TCR beta CDR3 regions. First-round RT-PCR targeting the TCR CDR3 was performed with the HTBI primer set. Using its own MiXCR run on the multiplex PCR reads, TCRdb lists one record per CDR3 protein. The sample carries approximately 720,000 distinct CDR3 sequences, about 19% recorded once. Source material: blood. This receptor was taken from a woman in her fifties or sixties with Graves' hyperthyroidism that later progressed to Graves' ophthalmopathy.

The CDR3 DNA reads TGTGCCAGCAGCCCCGGCAGGGCCCAATACAATGAGCAGTTCTTC. Translated, it gives CASSPGRAQYNEQFF. The chain combines TRBV9 with TRBJ2-1, with D possibly matching TRBD1 (5 bases). From germline, CDR1 is SGDLS and CDR2 YYNGEE. V lost 4 bases and J lost 4, with 15 bases in between. The CDR3 is made up of 15 amino acids.